A single sample is the source of the 9 T cell receptor beta chains below, sequenced in a study of cytomegalovirus exposure and HLA in healthy donors. Vbeta (60) and Jbeta (13) primers were used in the PCR. Repertoires were generated with immunoSEQ multiplex PCR, while TCRdb's copy carries only in-frame clones and drops some. The sample yields about 150,000 clones, around three quarters seen once. Sequencing was carried out using PBMCs. The receptor source for this set is a woman aged 55-70 years in good health and CMV-seropositive.

This chain connects TRBV14 to TRBJ2-3; D remains unclear. Trimming removed 0 bases from V and 5 bases from J, with 6 bases in between. From germline, CDR1 is SGHDN and CDR2 FVKESK. The CDR3 covers 13 residues. CDR3 in amino acids: CASSQDNRDTQYF. The CDR3 DNA sequence: TGTGCCAGCAGCCAAGATAACAGAGATACGCAGTATTTT.

V gene TRBV25-1 combines with J gene TRBJ2-7; perhaps TRBD2 as D (6 bases). CDR1 MGHDK and CDR2 SYGVNS come from the germline V gene. The V gene lost 4 bases and the J gene lost 2 bases, with 12 bases spanning the gap. The CDR3 totals 14 residues. The CDR3 DNA reads TGTGCCAGCAGTGTAACTAGCACAACCTACGAGCAGTACTTC. Protein sequence: CASSVTSTTYEQYF.

The V gene is TRBV7-2, the J gene TRBJ2-3; 7 bases fit TRBD1. The trim removed 5 bases at V and 1 base at J, leaving 6 bases unmatched. The CDR3 consists of 15 residues. The germline CDR1 and CDR2 sequences are SGHTA and FQGNSA. CDR3 loop: CASSPTGVGTDTQYF. The DNA of the CDR3 is TGTGCCAGCAGCCCCACAGGGGTCGGCACAGATACGCAGTATTTT.

V is TRBV30 and J is TRBJ2-3, with D tentatively TRBD1 (6 bases). Germline V gene sequence: CDR1 GTSNPN, CDR2 SVGIG (reference sequence). This CDR3 spans 15 amino acids. Trimming removed 5 bases at V and 1 base at J, with 16 bases between. The CDR3 DNA reads TGTGCCTGGGCCCGGCAGGGGTGGGGCACAGATACGCAGTATTTT. Translating gives CAWARQGWGTDTQYF.

V usage is TRBV28 and J usage is TRBJ2-1; 8 bases agree with TRBD2. This CDR3 has 14 residues. The germline V gene has CDR1 MDHEN and CDR2 SYDVKM. Trimming took 7 bases from V and 5 from J; bases not matched to a gene: 7. CDR3 DNA: TGTGCCAGCATTTTGAGCGGGAGAAACAATGAGCAGTTCTTC. Amino acids: CASILSGRNNEQFF.

In its sample, this clone was seen once. The chain joins TRBV28 to TRBJ2-1; TRBD1 matches at 10 bases. The CDR3 contains 14 residues. Germline values: CDR1 MDHEN, CDR2 SYDVKM. With 6 bases clipped from V and 4 bases from J, the junction kept 3 bases outside the gene matches. The CDR3 protein is CASSGQGGYNEQFF. In nucleotides, the CDR3 is TGTGCCAGCAGCGGACAGGGGGGATACAATGAGCAGTTCTTC.

This chain links TRBV6-6 with TRBJ2-5, with a weak D call TRBD2 (6 bases). Gene TRBJ2-7 matches the end of the DNA better, so the J call may be wrong. The CDR3 length is 14 residues. Germline-derived CDR1 and CDR2 are MNHNY and SVGAGI (reference sequence). CDR3 in amino acids: CADPRGAPSYEQYF. The CDR3 nucleotides are TGTGCCGACCCTCGCGGGGCCCCCTCCTACGAGCAGTACTTC.

V is TRBV13 and J is TRBJ1-1, with 11 bases identical to TRBD1. The CDR3 consists of 17 residues. Germline lookup yields CDR1 PRHDT and CDR2 FYEKMQ (reference sequence). The V segment lost 5 bases and the J segment 0 bases; nucleotides outside the gene matches: 8. Here the CDR3 DNA reads TGTGCCAGCAGCCTAGAAGGACAGGGGGCTTTGAACACTGAAGCTTTCTTT. Translation: CASSLEGQGALNTEAFF.

The chain is built from TRBV28 and TRBJ2-7; the D is unclear. Germline assignment: CDR1 MDHEN and CDR2 SYDVKM. Trimming left V 4 bases short and J 3 bases short, with 4 bases between. This CDR3 region has 11 residues. CDR3 region: CASSSGYEQYF. The CDR3 coding sequence is TGTGCCAGCAGTTCGGGCTACGAGCAGTACTTC.